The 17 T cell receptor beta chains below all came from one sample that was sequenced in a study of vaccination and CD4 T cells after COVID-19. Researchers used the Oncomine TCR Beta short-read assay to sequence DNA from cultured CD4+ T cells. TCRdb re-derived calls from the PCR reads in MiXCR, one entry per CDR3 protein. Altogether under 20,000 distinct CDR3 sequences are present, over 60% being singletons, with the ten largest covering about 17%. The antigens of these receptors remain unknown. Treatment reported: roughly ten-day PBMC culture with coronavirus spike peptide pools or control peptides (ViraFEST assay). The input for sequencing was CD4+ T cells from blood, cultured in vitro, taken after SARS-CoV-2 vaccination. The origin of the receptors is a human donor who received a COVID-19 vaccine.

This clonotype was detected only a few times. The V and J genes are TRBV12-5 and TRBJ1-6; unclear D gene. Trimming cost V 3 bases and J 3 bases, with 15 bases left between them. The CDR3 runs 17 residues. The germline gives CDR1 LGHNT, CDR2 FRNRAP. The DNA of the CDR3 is TGTGCTAGTGGTTTTGGCGGCGGGCCGATCTATAATTCACCCCTCCACTTT. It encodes CASGFGGGPIYNSPLHF.

This chain's CDR3 is CSAIRPSEVDTQYF. The DNA for the CDR3 is TGCAGTGCTATTAGGCCTAGCGAGGTAGATACGCAGTATTTT. This rearrangement joins TRBV20-1 to TRBJ2-3; D possibly corresponds to TRBD2 (6 bases). Trimming removed 4 bases at V and 5 bases at J, with 16 bases between. CDR1 DFQATT and CDR2 SNEGSKA come from the germline V gene (reference sequence). CDR3 length: 14 amino acids.

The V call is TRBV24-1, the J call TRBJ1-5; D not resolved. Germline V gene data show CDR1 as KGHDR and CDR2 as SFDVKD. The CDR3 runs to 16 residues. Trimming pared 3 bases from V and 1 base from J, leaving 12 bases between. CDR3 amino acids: CATSDAGRGSNQPQHF. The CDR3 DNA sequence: TGTGCCACCAGTGATGCGGGCCGCGGGAGCAATCAGCCCCAGCATTTT.

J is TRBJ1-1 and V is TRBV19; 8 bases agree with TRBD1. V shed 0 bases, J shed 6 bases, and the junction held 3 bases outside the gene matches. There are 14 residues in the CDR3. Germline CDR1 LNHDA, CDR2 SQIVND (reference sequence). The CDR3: CASSIDTGGPEAFF. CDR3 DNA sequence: TGTGCCAGTAGTATAGATACAGGGGGACCTGAAGCTTTCTTT.

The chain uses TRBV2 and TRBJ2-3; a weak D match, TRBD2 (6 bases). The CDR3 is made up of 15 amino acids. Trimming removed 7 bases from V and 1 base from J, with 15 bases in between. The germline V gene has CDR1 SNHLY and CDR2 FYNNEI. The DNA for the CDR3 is TGTGCCAGCAAGAGAGGTAGCGGAGGCACAGATACGCAGTATTTT. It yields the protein CASKRGSGGTDTQYF.

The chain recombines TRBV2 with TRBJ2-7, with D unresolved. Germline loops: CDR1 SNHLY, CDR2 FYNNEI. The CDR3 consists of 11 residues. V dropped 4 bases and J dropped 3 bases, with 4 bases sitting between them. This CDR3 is CASSVHYEQYF. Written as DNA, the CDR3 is TGTGCCAGCAGTGTGCACTACGAGCAGTACTTC.

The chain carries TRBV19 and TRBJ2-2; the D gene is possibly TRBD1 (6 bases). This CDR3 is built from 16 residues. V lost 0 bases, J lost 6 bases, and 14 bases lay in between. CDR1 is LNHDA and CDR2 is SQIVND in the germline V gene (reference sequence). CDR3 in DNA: TGTGCCAGTAGTATAGATTCACAGGGTTACGCCGGGGAGCTGTTTTTT. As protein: CASSIDSQGYAGELFF.

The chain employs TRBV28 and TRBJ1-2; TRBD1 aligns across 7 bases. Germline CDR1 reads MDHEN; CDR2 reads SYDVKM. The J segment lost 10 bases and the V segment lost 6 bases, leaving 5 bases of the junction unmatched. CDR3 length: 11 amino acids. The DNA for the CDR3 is TGTGCCAGCAGGGACAGGAGGGACTACACCTTC. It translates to CASRDRRDYTF.

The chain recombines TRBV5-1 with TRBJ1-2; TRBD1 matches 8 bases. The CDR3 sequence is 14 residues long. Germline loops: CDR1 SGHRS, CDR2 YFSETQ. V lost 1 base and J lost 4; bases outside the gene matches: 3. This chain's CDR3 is CASSLSTGGYGYTF. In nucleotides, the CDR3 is TGCGCCAGCAGCTTGAGTACAGGGGGCTATGGCTACACCTTC.

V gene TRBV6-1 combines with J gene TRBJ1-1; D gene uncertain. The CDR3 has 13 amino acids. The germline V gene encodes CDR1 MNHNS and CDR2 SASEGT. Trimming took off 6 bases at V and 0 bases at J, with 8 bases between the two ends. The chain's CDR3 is CASSLAMNTEAFF. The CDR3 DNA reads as TGTGCCAGCAGCTTGGCGATGAACACTGAAGCTTTCTTT.

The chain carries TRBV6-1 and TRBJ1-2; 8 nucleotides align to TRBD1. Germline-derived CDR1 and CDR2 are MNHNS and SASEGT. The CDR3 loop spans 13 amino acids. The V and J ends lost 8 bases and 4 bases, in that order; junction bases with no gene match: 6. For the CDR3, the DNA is TGTGCCAGCGGGAATGACAGGGGCTATGGCTACACCTTC. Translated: CASGNDRGYGYTF.

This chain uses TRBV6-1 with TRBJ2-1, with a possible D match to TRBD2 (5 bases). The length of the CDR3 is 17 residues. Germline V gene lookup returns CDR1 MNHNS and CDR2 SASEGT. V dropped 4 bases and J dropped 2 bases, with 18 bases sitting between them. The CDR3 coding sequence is TGTGCCAGCAGTGCACCCCCTAGCTCGAGGGCCTACAATGAGCAGTTCTTC. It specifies CASSAPPSSRAYNEQFF.

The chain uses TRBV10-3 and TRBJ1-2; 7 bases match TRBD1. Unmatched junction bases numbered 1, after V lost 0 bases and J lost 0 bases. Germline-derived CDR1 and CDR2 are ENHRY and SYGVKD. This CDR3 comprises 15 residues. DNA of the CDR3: TGTGCCATCAGTGAGTCTGGGACAGCTAACTATGGCTACACCTTC. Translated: CAISESGTANYGYTF.

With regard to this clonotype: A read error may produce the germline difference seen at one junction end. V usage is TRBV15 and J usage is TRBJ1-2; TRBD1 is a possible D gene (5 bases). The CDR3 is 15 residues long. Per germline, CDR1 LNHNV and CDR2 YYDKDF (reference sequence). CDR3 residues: CDTSRARQGSYGYTF. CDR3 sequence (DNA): TGTGACACCAGCAGAGCAAGGCAGGGCTCATATGGCTACACCTTC.

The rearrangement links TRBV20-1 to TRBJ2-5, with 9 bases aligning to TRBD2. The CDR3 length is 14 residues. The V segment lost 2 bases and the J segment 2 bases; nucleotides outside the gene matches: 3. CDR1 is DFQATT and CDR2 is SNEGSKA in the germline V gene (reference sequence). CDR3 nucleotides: TGCAGTGCTAGATCAGCGGGGGGACAAGAGACCCAGTACTTC. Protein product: CSARSAGGQETQYF.

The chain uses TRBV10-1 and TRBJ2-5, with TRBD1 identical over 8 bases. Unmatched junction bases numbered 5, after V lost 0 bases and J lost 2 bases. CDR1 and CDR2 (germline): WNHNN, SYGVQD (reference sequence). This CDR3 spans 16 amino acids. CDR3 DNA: TGCGCCAGCAGTGAGTCAGGGACAGGCCATCAAGAGACCCAGTACTTC. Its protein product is CASSESGTGHQETQYF.

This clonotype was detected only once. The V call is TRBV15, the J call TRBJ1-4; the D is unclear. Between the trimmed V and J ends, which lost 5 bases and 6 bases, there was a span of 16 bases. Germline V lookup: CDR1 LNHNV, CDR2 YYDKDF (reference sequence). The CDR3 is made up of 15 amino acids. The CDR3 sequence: CATSLSRTAYEKLFF. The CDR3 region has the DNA TGTGCCACCAGCCTTTCCCGGACGGCTTATGAAAAACTGTTTTTT.